This T cell receptor beta chain came from a study of blood T cell repertoires in COVID-19. Across the whole study: Samples came from the United States, Italy and Spain, spanning acute and convalescent COVID-19. PBMCs, B-cell-depleted T cells, or T cells provided the cDNA or gDNA that made up the material.

The length of the CDR3 is 18 residues. Germline trimming cut 6 bases from V and 4 bases from J; bases unmatched to any gene: 18. Germline-derived CDR1 and CDR2 are MNHEY and SVGEGT. A few counts support this clone. Authors' processing steps: Reference gene primers were amplified, and this amplification served to estimate nucleated cell counts. Sequencing used immunoSEQ multiplex PCR; TCRdb keeps in-frame clones, though not all of them. V, J and clone size are those of that table, while D and trimming were read from the DNA. This sample carries 20,000 to 25,000 clones, about 90% of them seen once, and the ten largest clones take around 3.2%.

This sequence was found in a woman aged 70-85 years with active COVID-19. The chain is built from TRBV6-2 or TRBV6-3 and TRBJ1-1, with TRBD1 matching over 9 bases. Sequenced input: peripheral blood. As DNA, the CDR3 is TGTGCCAGCAGCCCACGAATACGGGACAGGGTGCGGAGCACTGAAGCTTTCTTT. Its protein is CASSPRIRDRVRSTEAFF.